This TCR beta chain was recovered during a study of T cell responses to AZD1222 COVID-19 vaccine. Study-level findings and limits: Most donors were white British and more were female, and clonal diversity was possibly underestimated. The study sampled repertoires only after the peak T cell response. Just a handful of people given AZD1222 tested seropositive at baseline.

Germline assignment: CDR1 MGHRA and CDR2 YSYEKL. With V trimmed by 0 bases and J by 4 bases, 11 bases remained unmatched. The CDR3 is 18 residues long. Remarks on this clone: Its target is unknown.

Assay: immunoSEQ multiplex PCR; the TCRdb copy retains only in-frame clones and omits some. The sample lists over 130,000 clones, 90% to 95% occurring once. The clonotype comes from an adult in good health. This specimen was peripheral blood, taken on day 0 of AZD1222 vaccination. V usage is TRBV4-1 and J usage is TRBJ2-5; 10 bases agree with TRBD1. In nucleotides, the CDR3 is TGCGCCAGCAGCCAAGATTTGGGGGAGACAGGGGGCACAGAGACCCAGTACTTC. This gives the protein CASSQDLGETGGTETQYF.